This TCR beta chain was retrieved from a study of cytomegalovirus exposure and HLA in healthy donors. The overall study: Caucasian-associated ancestry cluster membership applied to 75% to 85% of 398 genotyped donors.

The PCR ran on 60 Vbeta and 13 Jbeta primers. This table comes from immunoSEQ multiplex PCR, and its TCRdb copy is limited to in-frame clones, with some not included. This table has 90,000 to 120,000 clones, 65% to 85% appearing once. The source is a man aged 30 to 45 in good health and CMV-seronegative. Sequencing used PBMCs.

DNA of the CDR3: TGTGCCAGCAGCCCCGTCAGGAAGGAAGCTTTCTTT. It is translated as CASSPVRKEAFF. The chain employs TRBV7-2 and TRBJ1-1; no clear D. Germline loops: CDR1 SGHTA, CDR2 FQGNSA. The CDR3 has 12 amino acids. The V gene lost 5 bases and the J gene lost 8 bases, with 12 bases spanning the gap.